The following is a T cell receptor beta chain sequence with its context. Time point meaning: patch test 3, about 24 weeks after DPC sensitization. Treatment denoted: therapeutic diphenylcyclopropenone sensitization with weekly scalp DPC. TCRdb analysed the RACE reads with MiXCR anew, one entry per CDR3 protein. The sample records over 80,000 distinct CDR3 sequences, about 11% being singletons. The sample comes from a study of human T cells and chemical hapten exposure. The germline V gene has CDR1 SGHRS and CDR2 YFSETQ. The CDR3 length is 16 residues. V was cut by 2 bases and J by 5 bases, with 16 bases left in between.

V and J are TRBV5-1 and TRBJ1-4; a possible D gene is TRBD1 (5 bases). The source was whole blood, collected in connection with sensitization to the hapten diphenylcyclopropenone (DPC). The clonotype originates from a woman aged 30 to 39 with alopecia areata. Some clones in this sample may be carry-over from other donors' samples. The DNA of the CDR3 is TGCGCCAGCAGCTTAACCTGGACAACCCCGAATGAAAAACTGTTTTTT. Its translation is CASSLTWTTPNEKLFF. The entire variable domain, with the rest obtained from reference TRBV5-1 and TRBJ1-4, is as follows: KAGVTQTPRYLIKTRGQQVTLSCSPISGHRSVSWYQQTPGQGLQFLFEYFSETQRNKGNFPGRFSGRQFSNSRSEMNVSTLELGDSALYLCASSLTWTTPNEKLFFGSGTQLSVL.